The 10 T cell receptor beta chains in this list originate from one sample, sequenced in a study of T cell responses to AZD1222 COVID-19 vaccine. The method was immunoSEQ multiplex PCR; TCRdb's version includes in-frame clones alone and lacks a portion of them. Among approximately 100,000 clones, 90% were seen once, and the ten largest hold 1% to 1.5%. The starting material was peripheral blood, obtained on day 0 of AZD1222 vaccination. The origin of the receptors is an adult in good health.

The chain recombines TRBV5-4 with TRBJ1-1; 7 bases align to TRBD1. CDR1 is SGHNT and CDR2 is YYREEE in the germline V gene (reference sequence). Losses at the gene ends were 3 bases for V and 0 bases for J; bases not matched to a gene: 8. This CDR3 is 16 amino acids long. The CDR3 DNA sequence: TGTGCCAGCAGCTCTAAGGGGGCCGGAATGAACACTGAAGCTTTCTTT. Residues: CASSSKGAGMNTEAFF.

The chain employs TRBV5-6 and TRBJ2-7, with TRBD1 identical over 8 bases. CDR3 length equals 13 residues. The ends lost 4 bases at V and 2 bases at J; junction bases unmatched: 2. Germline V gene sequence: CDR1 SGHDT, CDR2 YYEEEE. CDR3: CASSPDRAYEQYF. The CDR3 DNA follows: TGTGCCAGCAGCCCGGACAGGGCCTACGAGCAGTACTTC.

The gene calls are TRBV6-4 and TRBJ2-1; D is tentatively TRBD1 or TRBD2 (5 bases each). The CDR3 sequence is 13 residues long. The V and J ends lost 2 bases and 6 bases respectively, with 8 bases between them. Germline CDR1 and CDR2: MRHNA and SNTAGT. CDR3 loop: CASSDRGVNEQFF. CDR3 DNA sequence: TGTGCCAGCAGTGACCGGGGCGTCAATGAGCAGTTCTTC.

CDR3 nucleotide sequence: TGCGCCAGCAGCCAAGATCGCACCCGGACAGCAACTAATGAAAAACTGTTTTTT. It is translated as CASSQDRTRTATNEKLFF. The chain uses TRBV4-1 and TRBJ1-4, with D possibly being TRBD1 (6 bases). V lost 0 bases to trimming and J lost 0 bases, with 14 bases between them. The CDR3 contains 18 residues. Germline V CDR1 and CDR2: MGHRA, YSYEKL.

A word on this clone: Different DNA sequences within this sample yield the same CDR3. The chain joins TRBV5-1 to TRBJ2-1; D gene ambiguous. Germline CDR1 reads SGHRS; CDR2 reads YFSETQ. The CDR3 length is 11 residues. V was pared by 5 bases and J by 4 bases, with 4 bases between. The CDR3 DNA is TGCGCCAGCAGGGGGTACAATGAGCAGTTCTTC. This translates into CASRGYNEQFF.

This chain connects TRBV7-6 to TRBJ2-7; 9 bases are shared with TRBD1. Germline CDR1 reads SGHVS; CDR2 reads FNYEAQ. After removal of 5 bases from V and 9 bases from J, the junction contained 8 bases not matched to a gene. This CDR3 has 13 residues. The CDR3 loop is CASSTQTGGGQYF. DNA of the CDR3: TGTGCCAGCAGCACCCAGACAGGGGGTGGGCAGTACTTC.

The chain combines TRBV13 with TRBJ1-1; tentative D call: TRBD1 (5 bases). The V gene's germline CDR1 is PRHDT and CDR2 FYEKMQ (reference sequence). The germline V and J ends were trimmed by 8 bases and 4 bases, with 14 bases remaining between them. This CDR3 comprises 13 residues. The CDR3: CASERRGGTEAFF. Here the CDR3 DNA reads TGTGCCAGCGAAAGGAGGGGCGGCACTGAAGCTTTCTTT.

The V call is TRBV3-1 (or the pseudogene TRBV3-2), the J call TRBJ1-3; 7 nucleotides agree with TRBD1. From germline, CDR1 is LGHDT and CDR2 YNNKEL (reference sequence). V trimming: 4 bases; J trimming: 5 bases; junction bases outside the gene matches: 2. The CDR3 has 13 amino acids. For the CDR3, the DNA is TGTGCCAGCAGCCGGGGACAGCGAAACACCATATATTTT. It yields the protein CASSRGQRNTIYF.

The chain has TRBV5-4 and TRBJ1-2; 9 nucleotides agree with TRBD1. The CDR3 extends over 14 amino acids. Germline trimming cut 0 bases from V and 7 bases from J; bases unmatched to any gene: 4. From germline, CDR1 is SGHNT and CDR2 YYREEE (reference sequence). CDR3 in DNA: TGTGCCAGCAGCTTGGCAGGGACAGGGTCTGGCTACACCTTC. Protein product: CASSLAGTGSGYTF.

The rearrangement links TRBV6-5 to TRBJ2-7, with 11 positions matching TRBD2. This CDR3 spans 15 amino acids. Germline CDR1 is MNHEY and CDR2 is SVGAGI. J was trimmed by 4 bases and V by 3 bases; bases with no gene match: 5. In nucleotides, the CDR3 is TGTGCCAGCAGTTATAGTCCTAGCGGGGGGTACGAGCAGTACTTC. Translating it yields CASSYSPSGGYEQYF.